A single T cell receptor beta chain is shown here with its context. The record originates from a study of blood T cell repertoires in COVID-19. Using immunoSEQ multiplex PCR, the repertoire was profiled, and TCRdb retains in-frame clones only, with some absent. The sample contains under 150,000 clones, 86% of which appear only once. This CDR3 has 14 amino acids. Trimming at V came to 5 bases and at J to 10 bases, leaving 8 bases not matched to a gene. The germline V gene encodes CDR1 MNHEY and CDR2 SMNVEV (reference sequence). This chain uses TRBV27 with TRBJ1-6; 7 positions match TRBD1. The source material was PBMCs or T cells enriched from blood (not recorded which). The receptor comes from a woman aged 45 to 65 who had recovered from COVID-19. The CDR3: CASSTTGMGSPLHF. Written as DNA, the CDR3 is TGTGCCAGCAGTACGACAGGGATGGGGTCACCCCTCCACTTT.